This passage covers 20 T cell receptor beta chains from one sample sequenced in a study of Ad26.COV2.S vaccination and SARS-CoV-2 variants. The treatment: some 20 received Ad26.COV2.S at low or high dose, single or two shots; several received placebo; per-sample allocation not given. Sample collection was performed on day 63 after the first vaccine or placebo injection. This table comes from immunoSEQ multiplex PCR, and its TCRdb copy is limited to in-frame clones, with some not included. Of about 680,000 clones listed, approximately 88% were seen once; the top ten hold around 1.5%. The sequencing used peripheral blood, collected in a trial of Ad26.COV2.S vaccine versus placebo. Receptor source: a person between 18 and 65 years old who received the Ad26.COV2.S COVID-19 vaccine or a placebo.

The V call is TRBV5-1, the J call TRBJ2-2; D is ambiguous. The germline CDR1 and CDR2 sequences are SGHRS and YFSETQ. Deletions cut 7 bases from V and 7 bases from J, with 5 bases between. The CDR3 consists of 10 residues. CDR3 nucleotides: TGCGCCAGCGGTAACGGGGAGCTGTTTTTT. This sequence encodes CASGNGELFF.

The V call is TRBV6-6, the J call TRBJ1-5; TRBD1 might be the D (6 bases). The V end lost 4 bases, the J end lost 0 bases, and 10 bases lay between the germline ends. This CDR3 has 15 residues. Looked up from germline, CDR1 is MNHNY and CDR2 is SVGAGI (reference sequence). The CDR3 is CASSLGGYSNQPQHF. The DNA for the CDR3 is TGTGCCAGCAGTTTAGGGGGTTATAGCAATCAGCCCCAGCATTTT.

The rearrangement joins TRBV6-4 to TRBJ2-2; D is ambiguous. The CDR3 runs 14 residues. CDR1 is MRHNA, CDR2 SNTAGT, per germline. V was clipped by 4 bases and J by 1 base, with 7 bases between them. In DNA, the CDR3 is TGTGCCAGCAGTGGTACACGGAACACCGGGGAGCTGTTTTTT. Translation: CASSGTRNTGELFF.

There are a few counts of this clone. The chain is built from TRBV6-5 and TRBJ1-1, with 11 bases matching TRBD1. The germline V gene encodes CDR1 MNHEY and CDR2 SVGAGI. CDR3 length: 14 residues. V lost 6 bases, J lost 4 bases, and 4 bases stayed unmatched. The CDR3 DNA follows: TGTGCCAGCAGGGGACAGGGGGTTGGCACTGAAGCTTTCTTT. Translation gives CASRGQGVGTEAFF.

As regards this clone: Sequence at one end of the junction differs from germline and may be a read error. The rearrangement links TRBV16 to TRBJ1-5; 9 bases match TRBD1. Per the germline V gene, CDR1 is KGHSY and CDR2 is FQNENV. The CDR3 length is 16 residues. The CDR3, as DNA: TGTGCCAGCAGCCAATCGAGGGACAGGGTTAATCCGCCCCAGCATTTT. Its translation is CASSQSRDRVNPPQHF.

This chain connects TRBV7-8 to TRBJ1-2, with 8 bases aligning to TRBD1. V gave up 4 bases and J gave up 6 bases; unmatched junction bases: 4. Germline V gives CDR1 SGHVS, CDR2 FQNEAQ. CDR3 length: 13 amino acids. The CDR3 region is CASSWTGTNGYTF. CDR3 nucleotide sequence: TGTGCCAGCAGCTGGACAGGGACAAATGGCTACACCTTC.

V and J are TRBV21-1 and TRBJ2-5; the D call of TRBD2 is as the table states it, not checked on the DNA. TRBV21-1 constitutes a pseudogene. The CDR3 covers 13 residues. The CDR3 reads CATLSAGWETQYF. As DNA, the CDR3 is TGTGCCACCCTCTCGGCGGGCTGGGAGACCCAGTACTTC.

The V and J genes are TRBV27 and TRBJ2-7, with D perhaps matching TRBD1 (6 bases). CDR1 and CDR2 from the germline V gene are MNHEY and SMNVEV (reference sequence). The CDR3 sequence is 13 residues long. V was shortened by 2 bases and J by 5 bases, with 10 bases between the two germline ends. CDR3 bases: TGTGCCAGCAGTTTAAACAGGGTCAACGAGCAGTACTTC. This codes for CASSLNRVNEQYF.

This clone has just one count. J is TRBJ2-3 and V is TRBV9; 12 bases fit TRBD2. From germline, CDR1 is SGDLS and CDR2 YYNGEE. The CDR3 runs 17 residues. Losses at the gene ends were 1 base for V and 2 bases for J; bases not matched to a gene: 5. CDR3 residues: CASSVYRTSGTTDTQYF. The CDR3 DNA reads as TGTGCCAGCAGCGTATATAGGACTAGCGGGACCACAGATACGCAGTATTTT. Full variable domain (rest looked up from reference TRBV9 and TRBJ2-3): DSGVTQTPKHLITATGQRVTLRCSPRSGDLSVYWYQQSLDQGLQFLIQYYNGEERAKGNILERFSAQQFPDLHSELNLSSLELGDSALYFCASSVYRTSGTTDTQYFGPGTRLTVL.

The genes are TRBV7-2 and TRBJ1-1; TRBD1 aligns across 7 bases. V was pared by 5 bases and J by 2 bases, with 5 bases of the junction left unmatched. The CDR3 is made up of 14 amino acids. In germline, CDR1 is SGHTA, CDR2 FQGNSA. The CDR3 nucleotides are TGTGCCAGCAGCCAGGACAGGATAAACACTGAAGCTTTCTTT. Translating it yields CASSQDRINTEAFF.

The chain joins TRBV5-1 to TRBJ2-1, with D possibly matching TRBD2 (6 bases). V lost 4 bases, J lost 1 base, and 12 bases lay in between. The CDR3 runs to 15 residues. The germline V gene encodes CDR1 SGHRS and CDR2 YFSETQ. The CDR3 nucleotides read TGCGCCAGCAGCCCCCCCCGGGAGTCCTACAATGAGCAGTTCTTC. Its protein is CASSPPRESYNEQFF.

The V call is TRBV6-2 or TRBV6-3, the J call TRBJ1-5; the D is unclear. Germline lookup yields CDR1 MNHEY and CDR2 SVGEGT. The CDR3 is 18 residues long. Trimming removed 4 bases at V and 0 bases at J, with 19 bases between. The CDR3 here is CASSSPIRSRNSNQPQHF. CDR3 nucleotides: TGTGCCAGCAGTTCCCCTATACGATCCCGCAATAGCAATCAGCCCCAGCATTTT.

This chain joins TRBV3-1 (or the pseudogene TRBV3-2) and TRBJ2-1, with 10 bases aligning to TRBD2. The germline V gene encodes CDR1 LGHDT and CDR2 YNNKEL (reference sequence). The CDR3 sequence is 16 residues long. The junction had 8 bases not matched to a gene; V was cut back by 2 bases and J by 7 bases. The CDR3 DNA sequence: TGTGCCAGCAGCCAAAGAAGCGGGAGGGCGGGGAATGAGCAGTTCTTC. This encodes CASSQRSGRAGNEQFF.

The CDR3 DNA is TGTGCCAGCAGCTTAATACGGACAGGGGTTTCAGGGGAGACCCAGTACTTC. Its protein is CASSLIRTGVSGETQYF. The gene calls are TRBV7-2 and TRBJ2-5; 9 nucleotides align to TRBD1. The V segment lost 2 bases and the J segment 5 bases; nucleotides outside the gene matches: 12. CDR1 is SGHTA and CDR2 is FQGNSA in the germline V gene. The length of the CDR3 is 17 residues.

This chain joins TRBV9 and TRBJ1-2, with D unresolved. Trimming removed 3 bases at V and 5 bases at J, with 23 bases between. This CDR3 comprises 17 residues. Per germline, CDR1 SGDLS and CDR2 YYNGEE. The CDR3 region has the DNA TGTGCCAGCAGCGCTTTCGTCTATCGTACGGAACGATATGGCTACACCTTC. Its translation: CASSAFVYRTERYGYTF.

The chain has TRBV3-1 (or the pseudogene TRBV3-2) and TRBJ2-4; 8 positions match TRBD2. J lost 4 bases, V lost 3 bases, and 5 bases had no gene match. This CDR3 comprises 15 residues. Per the germline V gene, CDR1 is LGHDT and CDR2 is YNNKEL (reference sequence). The chain's CDR3 is CASSHGGRTKNIQYF. The CDR3 bases are TGTGCCAGCAGCCACGGCGGGAGGACTAAAAACATTCAGTACTTC.

The chain recombines TRBV9 with TRBJ2-2; D call uncertain. The length of the CDR3 is 16 residues. The germline CDR1 and CDR2 sequences are SGDLS and YYNGEE. The V end lost 3 bases, the J end lost 1 base, and 13 bases lay between the germline ends. The CDR3 DNA is TGTGCCAGCAGCGAGAAGTGGGGAAAGAACACCGGGGAGCTGTTTTTT. The encoded protein is CASSEKWGKNTGELFF.

In its sample, this clone was seen many times. The chain joins TRBV4-3 to TRBJ1-2; 11 bases are a match to TRBD1. Trimming at V came to 2 bases and at J to 5 bases, leaving 7 bases not matched to a gene. Germline CDR1 and CDR2: LGHNA and YSLEER. There are 16 residues in the CDR3. DNA of the CDR3: TGCGCCAGCAGCCAACTCCCCGGGACAGGGGGATATGGCTACACCTTC. Translation gives CASSQLPGTGGYGYTF.

The chain couples TRBV9 to TRBJ2-5; perhaps TRBD2 as D (7 bases). Germline-derived CDR1 and CDR2 are SGDLS and YYNGEE. The length of the CDR3 is 18 residues. Trimming shortened V by 1 base and J by 3 bases, and 22 bases separated the two germline ends. The chain's CDR3 is CASSVNSIEGGEKETQYF. CDR3 nucleotide sequence: TGTGCCAGCAGCGTAAACTCCATCGAAGGGGGGGAGAAAGAGACCCAGTACTTC.

The rearrangement joins TRBV5-4 to TRBJ2-3, with 7 bases that match TRBD1. CDR3 size: 16 residues. The V and J ends lost 1 base and 2 bases, in that order; junction bases with no gene match: 7. Per the germline V gene, CDR1 is SGHNT and CDR2 is YYREEE (reference sequence). In DNA form, the CDR3 reads TGTGCCAGCAGCTTGCGACAGGGCTCTTACACAGATACGCAGTATTTT. Translating gives CASSLRQGSYTDTQYF.